Listed below are T cell receptor beta chains from one sample, sequenced in a study of sequential checkpoint blockade in melanoma. Libraries were prepared by immunoSEQ multiplex PCR; TCRdb keeps only in-frame clonotypes and omits some of them. The table has some 22,000 clones, 80% to 90% seen once. The sequencing here drew on CD8+ T cells sorted from blood (inferred from file names), taken from a patient given nivolumab and ipilimumab in sequence. The receptors derive from a human donor with melanoma. The CDR3 runs from the conserved cysteine through the conserved F or W. Size is stated for part of the rows, as once, few or many counts, or as a class when the clone is expanded.

.	TRBV21-1	TRBJ2-3	CASSKNPEGDTQYF
.	TRBV6-5	TRBJ1-5	CASRAGTVNQPQHF
.	TRBV27	TRBJ2-7	CASSIDRGFDEQYF
.	TRBV29-1	TRBJ2-2	CSVLPVTGGLAGESAGELFF
.	TRBV10-1	TRBJ2-3	CASRSFSGGAADTQYF
.	TRBV27	TRBJ1-5	CASSYRQSNQPQHF
.	TRBV4-1	TRBJ1-1	CASSHRTGGNTEAFF
.	TRBV7-2	TRBJ2-5	CASSAWTSGKETQYF
.	TRBV5-1	TRBJ1-2	CASSQDRDGYTF
once	TRBV28	TRBJ1-5	CASSRSAGQGLEMLNQPQHF
.	TRBV10-3	TRBJ2-7	CAISDPGQVYEQYF
few	TRBV7-5	TRBJ2-3	CARSLKVDRPPQVTDTQYF
.	TRBV4-3	TRBJ2-1	CASSQDEAGALNEQFF
few	TRBV9	TRBJ2-3	CASSFAGVTDTQYF